Sequencing of this T cell receptor beta chain was carried out in a study of cytomegalovirus exposure and HLA in healthy donors. Study-wide findings and caveats: Some segments of the V type, notably TRBV6-2 and TRBV6-3, were excluded as indistinguishable. The productive fraction for most TCR beta V segments was about 90% or about 30% in an earlier analysis. There were reportedly fewer N-insertions in an Asian-associated ancestry cluster than the approximately 670-donor mean, in a later analysis. Across all donors, roughly uniform sequencing depth was an assumption of the presence/absence analyses.

This clone was counted once. Its antigen is currently unknown. Looked up from germline, CDR1 is LNHDA and CDR2 is SQIVND (reference sequence). This CDR3 contains 14 residues. Trimming removed 3 bases at V and 5 bases at J, with 10 bases between. The PCR employed 60 Vbeta primers together with 13 Jbeta primers. This table comes from immunoSEQ multiplex PCR, and its TCRdb copy is limited to in-frame clones, with some not included. The repertoire includes about 96,000 clones, 64% of them detected once, and roughly 3.2% sits in the top ten. This chain uses TRBV19 with TRBJ1-4; tentative D call: TRBD1 (6 bases). Sequences were obtained from PBMCs. This clonotype originated in a man aged 55 to 70 in good health and CMV-seronegative. The CDR3 reads CASSITGSNEKLFF. Here the CDR3 DNA reads TGTGCCAGTAGTATTACAGGGTCGAATGAAAAACTGTTTTTT. The full variable domain, rest sourced from reference TRBV19 and TRBJ1-4, is DGGITQSPKYLFRKEGQNVTLSCEQNLNHDAMYWYRQDPGQGLRLIYYSQIVNDFQKGDIAEGYSVSREKKESFPLTVTSAQKNPTAFYLCASSITGSNEKLFFGSGTQLSVL.